Shown below are 4 T cell receptor beta chains from a single sample sequenced in a study of PD-L1 blockade in urothelial cancer. Specified time point: peripheral blood 6 weeks after treatment start. TCRdb keeps only in-frame clones here, not all; method: immunoSEQ multiplex PCR. The table includes 100,000 to 150,000 clones, around 86% detected once. This specimen consisted of PBMCs, obtained around atezolizumab (anti-PD-L1) treatment. The receptors here all came from a man over 45 with urothelial cancer.

The genes are TRBV5-8 and TRBJ1-6; 12 bases agree with TRBD1. This CDR3 comprises 16 residues. Per germline, CDR1 SGHTS and CDR2 YDEGEE. V lost 4 bases to trimming and J lost 9 bases; unmatched junction nucleotides: 8. CDR3 DNA sequence: TGTGCCAGCAGCACCCGGGACAGGGGGCGGGTTTCACCCCTCCACTTT. As protein: CASSTRDRGRVSPLHF.

Worth noting for this clone: Mismatch with germline at one junction end may stem from a read error. V usage is TRBV6-6 and J usage is TRBJ1-2; D not certain. The germline V gene has CDR1 MNHNY and CDR2 SVGAGI (reference sequence). The CDR3 extends over 13 amino acids. DNA of the CDR3: TGTGCCAGCACTTACTACAATAACTATGGCTACACCTTC. Encoded protein: CASTYYNNYGYTF.

The J gene is TRBJ2-1, the V gene TRBV9; 10 nucleotides agree with TRBD2. Germline V gene data show CDR1 as SGDLS and CDR2 as YYNGEE. The CDR3 runs to 15 residues. V trimming: 1 base; J trimming: 6 bases; junction bases outside the gene matches: 4. CDR3 residues: CASSVLAGAGNEQFF. For the CDR3, the DNA is TGTGCCAGCAGCGTACTAGCGGGAGCTGGCAATGAGCAGTTCTTC.

The chain recombines TRBV18 with TRBJ1-6, with D unresolved. The ends were cut back, 2 bases at V and 9 bases at J, with 8 bases in the middle. CDR1 is KGHSH, CDR2 LQKENI, per germline. The CDR3 is made up of 13 amino acids. DNA for the CDR3: TGTGCCAGCTCACCAAGTGGCATTTCACCCCTCCACTTT. The encoded protein is CASSPSGISPLHF.